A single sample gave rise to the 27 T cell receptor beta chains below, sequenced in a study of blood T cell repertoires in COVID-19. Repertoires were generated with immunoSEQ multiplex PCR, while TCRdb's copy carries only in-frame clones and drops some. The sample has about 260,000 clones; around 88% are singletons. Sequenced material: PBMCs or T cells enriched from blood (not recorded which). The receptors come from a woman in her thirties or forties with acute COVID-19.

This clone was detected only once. CDR3 DNA sequence: TGTGCCAGCAAGGCGGGGTACAATGAGCAGTTCTTC. Translating gives CASKAGYNEQFF. V is TRBV27 and J is TRBJ2-1; TRBD2 might be the D (6 bases). The CDR3 is made up of 12 amino acids. CDR1 and CDR2 (germline): MNHEY, SMNVEV (reference sequence). V was cut by 7 bases and J by 4 bases, with 8 bases left in between.

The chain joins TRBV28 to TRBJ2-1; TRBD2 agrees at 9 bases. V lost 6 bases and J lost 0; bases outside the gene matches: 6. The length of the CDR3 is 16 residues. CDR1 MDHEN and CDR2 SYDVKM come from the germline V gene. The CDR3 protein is CASSPQAGGSYNEQFF. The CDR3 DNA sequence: TGTGCCAGCAGCCCCCAAGCGGGAGGCTCCTACAATGAGCAGTTCTTC.

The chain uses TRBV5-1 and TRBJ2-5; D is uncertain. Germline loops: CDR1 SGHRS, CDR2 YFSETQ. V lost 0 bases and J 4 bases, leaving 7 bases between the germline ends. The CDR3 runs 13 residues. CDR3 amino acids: CASSLGSGETQYF. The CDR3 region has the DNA TGCGCCAGCAGCTTGGGTAGTGGAGAGACCCAGTACTTC.

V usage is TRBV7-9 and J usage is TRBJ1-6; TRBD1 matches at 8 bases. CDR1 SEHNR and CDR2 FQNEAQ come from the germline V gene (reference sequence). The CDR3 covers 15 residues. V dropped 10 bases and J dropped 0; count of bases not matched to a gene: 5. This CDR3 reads CAIGTGSSYNSPLHF. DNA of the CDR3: TGTGCCATCGGGACAGGAAGCTCCTATAATTCACCCCTCCACTTT.

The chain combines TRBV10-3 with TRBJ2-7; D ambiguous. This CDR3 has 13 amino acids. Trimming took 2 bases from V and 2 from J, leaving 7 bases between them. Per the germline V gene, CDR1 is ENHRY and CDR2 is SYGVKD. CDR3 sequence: CAISEAEAYEQYF. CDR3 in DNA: TGTGCCATCAGTGAGGCGGAAGCCTACGAGCAGTACTTC.

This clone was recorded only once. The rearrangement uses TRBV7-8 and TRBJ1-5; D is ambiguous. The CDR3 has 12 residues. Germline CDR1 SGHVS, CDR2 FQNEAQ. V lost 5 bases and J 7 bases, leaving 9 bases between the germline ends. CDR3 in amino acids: CASSHYGQPQHF. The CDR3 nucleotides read TGTGCCAGCAGCCACTACGGGCAGCCCCAGCATTTT.

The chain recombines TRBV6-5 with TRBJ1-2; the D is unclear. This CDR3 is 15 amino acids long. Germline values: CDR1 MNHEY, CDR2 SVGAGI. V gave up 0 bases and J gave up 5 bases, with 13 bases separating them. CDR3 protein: CASSYSGLQAYGYTF. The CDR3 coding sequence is TGTGCCAGCAGTTACTCGGGCCTTCAGGCTTATGGCTACACCTTC.

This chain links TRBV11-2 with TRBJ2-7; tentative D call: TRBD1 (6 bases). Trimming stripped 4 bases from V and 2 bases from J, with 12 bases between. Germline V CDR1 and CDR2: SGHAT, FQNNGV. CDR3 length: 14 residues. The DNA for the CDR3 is TGTGCCAGCAGCTCGACAGGCCACCCCTACGAGCAGTACTTC. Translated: CASSSTGHPYEQYF.

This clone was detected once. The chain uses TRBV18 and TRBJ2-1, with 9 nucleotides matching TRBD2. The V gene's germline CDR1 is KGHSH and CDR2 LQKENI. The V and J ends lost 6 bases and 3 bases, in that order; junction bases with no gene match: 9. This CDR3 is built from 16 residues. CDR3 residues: CASSGSGSGRYNEQFF. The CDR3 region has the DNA TGTGCCAGCTCCGGTAGCGGGAGCGGTCGCTACAATGAGCAGTTCTTC. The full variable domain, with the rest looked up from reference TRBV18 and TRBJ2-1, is NAGVMQNPRHLVRRRGQEARLRCSPMKGHSHVYWYRQLPEEGLKFMVYLQKENIIDESGMPKERFSAEFPKEGPSILRIQQVVRGDSAAYFCASSGSGSGRYNEQFFGPGTRLTVL.

The CDR3 nucleotides are TGTGCCAGCAGTTCGATGACACATGGCTACACCTTC. Its protein product is CASSSMTHGYTF. The genes are TRBV28 and TRBJ1-2; no firm D call. Per the germline V gene, CDR1 is MDHEN and CDR2 is SYDVKM. Trimming took 4 bases from V and 6 from J, leaving 9 bases between them. This CDR3 contains 12 residues.

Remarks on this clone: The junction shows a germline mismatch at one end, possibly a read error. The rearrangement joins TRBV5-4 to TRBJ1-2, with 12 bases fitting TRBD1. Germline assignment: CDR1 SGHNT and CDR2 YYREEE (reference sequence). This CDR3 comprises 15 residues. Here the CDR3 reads CVSSDGTGGVYGYTF. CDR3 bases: TGTGTCAGCAGCGACGGGACAGGGGGCGTTTATGGCTACACCTTC.

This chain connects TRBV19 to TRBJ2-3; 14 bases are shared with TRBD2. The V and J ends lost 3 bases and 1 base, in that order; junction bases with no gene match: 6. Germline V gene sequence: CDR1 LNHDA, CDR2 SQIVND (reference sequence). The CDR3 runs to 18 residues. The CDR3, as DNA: TGTGCCAGTAGTATTTTGACTAGCGGGAGGGTGGGCACAGATACGCAGTATTTT. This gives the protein CASSILTSGRVGTDTQYF.

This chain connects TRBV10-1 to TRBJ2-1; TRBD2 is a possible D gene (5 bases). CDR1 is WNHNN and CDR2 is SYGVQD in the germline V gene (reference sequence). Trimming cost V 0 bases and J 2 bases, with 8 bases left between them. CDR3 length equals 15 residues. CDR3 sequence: CASSESGVPYNEQFF. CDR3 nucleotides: TGCGCCAGCAGTGAGTCGGGAGTCCCCTACAATGAGCAGTTCTTC.

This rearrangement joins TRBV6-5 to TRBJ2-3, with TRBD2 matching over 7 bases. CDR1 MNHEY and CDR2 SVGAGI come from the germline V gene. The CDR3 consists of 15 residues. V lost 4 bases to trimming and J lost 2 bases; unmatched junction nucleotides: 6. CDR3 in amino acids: CASSSWTRSTDTQYF. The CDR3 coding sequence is TGTGCCAGCAGTTCTTGGACTAGATCCACAGATACGCAGTATTTT.

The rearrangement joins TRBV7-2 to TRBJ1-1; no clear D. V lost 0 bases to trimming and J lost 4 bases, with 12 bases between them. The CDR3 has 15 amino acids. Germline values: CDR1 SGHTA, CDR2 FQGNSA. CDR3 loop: CASSLASPRGTEAFF. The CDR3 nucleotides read TGTGCCAGCAGCTTAGCTTCGCCCCGGGGCACTGAAGCTTTCTTT. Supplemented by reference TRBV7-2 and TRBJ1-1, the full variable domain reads GAGVSQSPSNKVTEKGKDVELRCDPISGHTALYWYRQSLGQGLEFLIYFQGNSAPDKSGLPSDRFSAERTGGSVSTLTIQRTQQEDSAVYLCASSLASPRGTEAFFGQGTRLTVV.

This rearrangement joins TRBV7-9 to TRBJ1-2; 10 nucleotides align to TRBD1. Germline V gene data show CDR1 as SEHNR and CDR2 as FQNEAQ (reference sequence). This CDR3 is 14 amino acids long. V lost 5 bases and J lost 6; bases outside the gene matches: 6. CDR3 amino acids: CASSKTGGADGYTF. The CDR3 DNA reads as TGTGCCAGCAGCAAGACAGGGGGCGCCGATGGCTACACCTTC.

The CDR3 loop reads CASSLGGVAGDNEQFF. CDR3 DNA sequence: TGTGCCAGCAGCCTTGGTGGGGTAGCGGGAGACAATGAGCAGTTCTTC. V usage is TRBV11-3 and J usage is TRBJ2-1, with 9 bases fitting TRBD2. There are 16 residues in the CDR3. J lost 5 bases, V lost 5 bases, and 10 bases had no gene match. From germline, CDR1 is SGHNT and CDR2 YENEEA. The complete variable domain, with remaining parts taken from reference TRBV11-3 and TRBJ2-1, reads EAGVVQSPRYKIIEKKQPVAFWCNPISGHNTLYWYLQNLGQGPELLIRYENEEAVDDSQLPKDRFSAERLKGVDSTLKIQPAELGDSAVYLCASSLGGVAGDNEQFFGPGTRLTVL.

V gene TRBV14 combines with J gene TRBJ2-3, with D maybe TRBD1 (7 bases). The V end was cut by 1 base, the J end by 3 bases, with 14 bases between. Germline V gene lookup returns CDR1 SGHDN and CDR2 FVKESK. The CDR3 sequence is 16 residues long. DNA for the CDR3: TGTGCCAGCAGCCAAGGGGACAGCGGAGGGACAGATACGCAGTATTTT. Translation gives CASSQGDSGGTDTQYF.

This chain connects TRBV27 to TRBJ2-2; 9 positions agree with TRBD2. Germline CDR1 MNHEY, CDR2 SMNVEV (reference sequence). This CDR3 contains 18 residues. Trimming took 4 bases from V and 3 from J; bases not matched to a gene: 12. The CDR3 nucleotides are TGTGCCAGCAGTTCCCAGCAAGAGCGGGAGGCAGACACCGGGGAGCTGTTTTTT. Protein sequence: CASSSQQEREADTGELFF.

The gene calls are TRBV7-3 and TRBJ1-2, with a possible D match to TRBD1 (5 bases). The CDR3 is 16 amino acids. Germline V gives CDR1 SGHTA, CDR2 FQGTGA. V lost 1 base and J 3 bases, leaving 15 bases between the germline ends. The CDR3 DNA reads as TGTGCCAGCAGCTTAAGCCCCGGCGGGGGGGACTATGGCTACACCTTC. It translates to CASSLSPGGGDYGYTF.

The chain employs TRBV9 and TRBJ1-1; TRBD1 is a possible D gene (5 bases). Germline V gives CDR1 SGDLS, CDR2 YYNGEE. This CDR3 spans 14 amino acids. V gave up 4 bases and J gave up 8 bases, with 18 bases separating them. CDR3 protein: CASSIATGAGEAFF. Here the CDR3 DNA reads TGTGCCAGCAGCATAGCCACTGGGGCTGGGGAAGCTTTCTTT.

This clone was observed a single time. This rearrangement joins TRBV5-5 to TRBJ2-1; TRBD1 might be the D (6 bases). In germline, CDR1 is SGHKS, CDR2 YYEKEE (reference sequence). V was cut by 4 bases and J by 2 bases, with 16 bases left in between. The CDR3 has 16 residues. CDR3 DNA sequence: TGTGCCAGCAGCCAAGGGACACACAGCGCCTACAATGAGCAGTTCTTC. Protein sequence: CASSQGTHSAYNEQFF.

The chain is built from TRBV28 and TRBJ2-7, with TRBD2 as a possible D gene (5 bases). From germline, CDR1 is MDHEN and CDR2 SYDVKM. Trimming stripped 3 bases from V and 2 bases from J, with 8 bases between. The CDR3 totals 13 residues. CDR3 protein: CASSFGVAYEQYV. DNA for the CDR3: TGTGCCAGCAGTTTCGGGGTAGCCTACGAGCAGTACGTC.

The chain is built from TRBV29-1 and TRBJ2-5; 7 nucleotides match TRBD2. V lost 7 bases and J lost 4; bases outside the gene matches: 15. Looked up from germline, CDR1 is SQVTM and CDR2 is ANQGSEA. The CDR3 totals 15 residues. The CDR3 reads CSGGLAASWGETQYF. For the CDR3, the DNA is TGCAGCGGCGGGCTAGCGGCCTCCTGGGGAGAGACCCAGTACTTC.

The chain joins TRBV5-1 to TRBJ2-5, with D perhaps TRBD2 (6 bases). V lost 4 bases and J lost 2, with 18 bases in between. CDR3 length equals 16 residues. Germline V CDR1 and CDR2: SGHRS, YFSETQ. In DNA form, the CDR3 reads TGCGCCAGCAGCCGGGGGTCGACTCTTACGCAAGAGACCCAGTACTTC. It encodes CASSRGSTLTQETQYF. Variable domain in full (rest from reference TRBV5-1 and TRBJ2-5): KAGVTQTPRYLIKTRGQQVTLSCSPISGHRSVSWYQQTPGQGLQFLFEYFSETQRNKGNFPGRFSGRQFSNSRSEMNVSTLELGDSALYLCASSRGSTLTQETQYFGPGTRLLVL.

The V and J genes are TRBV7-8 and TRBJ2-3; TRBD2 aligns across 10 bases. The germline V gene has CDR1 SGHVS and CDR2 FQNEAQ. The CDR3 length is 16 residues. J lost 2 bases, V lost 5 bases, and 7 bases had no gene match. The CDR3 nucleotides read TGTGCCAGCAGCGTAGGACTAGCGGCCTCCACAGATACGCAGTATTTT. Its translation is CASSVGLAASTDTQYF.

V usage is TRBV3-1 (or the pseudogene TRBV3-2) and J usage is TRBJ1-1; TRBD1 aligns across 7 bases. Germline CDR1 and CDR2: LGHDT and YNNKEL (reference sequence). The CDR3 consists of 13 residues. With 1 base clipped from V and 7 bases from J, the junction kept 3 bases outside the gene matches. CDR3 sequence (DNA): TGTGCCAGCAGCCAAGGACAGGGAATTGAAGCTTTCTTT. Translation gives CASSQGQGIEAFF.